Below, 4 T cell receptor beta chains from the same sample are listed, as sequenced in a study of siplizumab effects on memory and regulatory T cells. TCRdb's copy holds only in-frame clones and misses some; the assay was immunoSEQ multiplex PCR. This table holds around 26,000 clones, about 79% found once. Sequenced: memory CD4+ T cells sorted from blood. Receptors originate from a human donor in good health.

The chain is built from TRBV4-1 and TRBJ2-3; TRBD2 is a possible D gene (7 bases). Germline assignment: CDR1 MGHRA and CDR2 YSYEKL. The CDR3 is made up of 15 amino acids. V was clipped by 4 bases and J by 4 bases, with 15 bases between them. The CDR3 DNA is TGCGCCAGCAGCCCGGGGGGCTCGGATTCAGATACGCAGTATTTT. Translating it yields CASSPGGSDSDTQYF.

The sample holds one count of this clone. The J gene is TRBJ1-6, the V gene TRBV28, with 8 bases identical to TRBD1. The germline V gene has CDR1 MDHEN and CDR2 SYDVKM. The CDR3 consists of 16 residues. The V segment lost 6 bases and the J segment 6 bases; nucleotides outside the gene matches: 10. This chain's CDR3 is CASRSLDRGSNSPLHF. The CDR3 coding sequence is TGTGCCAGCAGATCCCTTGACAGGGGTTCTAATTCACCCCTCCACTTT.

This clone is medium-sized in the sample. This chain joins TRBV7-3 and TRBJ2-1, with TRBD2 matching 12 bases. V shed 5 bases, J shed 7 bases, and the junction held 6 bases outside the gene matches. The CDR3 loop spans 15 amino acids. CDR1 is SGHTA and CDR2 is FQGTGA in the germline V gene. The CDR3 coding sequence is TGTGCCAGCAGCGAACTAGCGGGAGGAGTGAATGAGCAGTTCTTC. This codes for CASSELAGGVNEQFF.

The chain is built from TRBV28 and TRBJ2-4, with TRBD1 as a possible D gene (6 bases). Germline values: CDR1 MDHEN, CDR2 SYDVKM. This CDR3 is 15 amino acids long. The ends were cut back, 4 bases at V and 1 base at J, with 11 bases in the middle. The CDR3 spells CASSSPGDAKNIQYF. As DNA, the CDR3 is TGTGCCAGCAGTTCCCCAGGGGATGCCAAAAACATTCAGTACTTC. Complete variable domain (other parts from reference TRBV28 and TRBJ2-4): DVKVTQSSRYLVKRTGEKVFLECVQDMDHENMFWYRQDPGLGLRLIYFSYDVKMKEKGDIPEGYSVSREKKERFSLILESASTNQTSMYLCASSSPGDAKNIQYFGAGTRLSVL.